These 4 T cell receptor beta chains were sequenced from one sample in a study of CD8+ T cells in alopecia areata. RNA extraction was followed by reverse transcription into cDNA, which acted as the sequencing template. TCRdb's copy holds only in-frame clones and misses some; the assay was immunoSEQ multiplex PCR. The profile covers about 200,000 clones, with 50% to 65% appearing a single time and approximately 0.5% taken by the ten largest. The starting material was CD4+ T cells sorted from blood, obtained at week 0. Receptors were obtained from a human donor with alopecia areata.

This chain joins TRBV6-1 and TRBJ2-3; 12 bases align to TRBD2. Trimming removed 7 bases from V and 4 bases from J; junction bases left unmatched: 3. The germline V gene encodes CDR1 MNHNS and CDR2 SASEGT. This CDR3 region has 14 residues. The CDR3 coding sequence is TGTGCCAGCAAGACTAGCGGGGGCCCAGATACGCAGTATTTT. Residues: CASKTSGGPDTQYF.

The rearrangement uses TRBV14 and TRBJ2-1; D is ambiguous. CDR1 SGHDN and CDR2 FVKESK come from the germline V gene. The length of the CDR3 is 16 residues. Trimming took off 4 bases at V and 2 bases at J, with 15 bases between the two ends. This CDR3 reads CASSRGKTTTYNEQFF. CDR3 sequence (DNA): TGTGCCAGCAGCCGCGGTAAAACAACTACCTACAATGAGCAGTTCTTC.

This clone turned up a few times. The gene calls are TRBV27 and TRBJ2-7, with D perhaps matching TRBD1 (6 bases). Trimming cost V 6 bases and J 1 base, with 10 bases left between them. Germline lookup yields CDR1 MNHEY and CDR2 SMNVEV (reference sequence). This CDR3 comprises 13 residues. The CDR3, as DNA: TGTGCCAGCAGCCCCGGACAGTCCTACGAGCAGTACTTC. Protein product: CASSPGQSYEQYF.

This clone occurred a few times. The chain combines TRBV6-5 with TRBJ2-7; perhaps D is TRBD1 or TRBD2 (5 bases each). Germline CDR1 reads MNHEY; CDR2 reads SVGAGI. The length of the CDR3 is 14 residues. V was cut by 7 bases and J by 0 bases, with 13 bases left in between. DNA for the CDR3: TGTGCCAGCAAGAGGGGAATAAGCTCCTACGAGCAGTACTTC. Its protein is CASKRGISSYEQYF.